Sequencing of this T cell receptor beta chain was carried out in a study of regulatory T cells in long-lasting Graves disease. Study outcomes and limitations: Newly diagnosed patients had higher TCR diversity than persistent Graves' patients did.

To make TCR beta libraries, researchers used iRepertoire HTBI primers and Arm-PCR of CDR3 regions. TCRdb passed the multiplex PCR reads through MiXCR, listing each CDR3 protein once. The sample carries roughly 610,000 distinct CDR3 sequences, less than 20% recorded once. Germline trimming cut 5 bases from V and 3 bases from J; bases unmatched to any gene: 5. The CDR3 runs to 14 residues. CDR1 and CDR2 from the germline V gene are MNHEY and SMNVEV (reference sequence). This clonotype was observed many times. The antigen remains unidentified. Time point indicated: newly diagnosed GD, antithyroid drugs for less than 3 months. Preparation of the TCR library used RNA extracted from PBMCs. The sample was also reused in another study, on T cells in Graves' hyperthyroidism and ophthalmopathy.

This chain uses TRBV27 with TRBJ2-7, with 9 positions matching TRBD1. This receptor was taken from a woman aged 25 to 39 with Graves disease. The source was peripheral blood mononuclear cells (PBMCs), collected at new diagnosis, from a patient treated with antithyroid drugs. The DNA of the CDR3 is TGTGCCAGCAGTCCACAGGGGGCAAACTACGAGCAGTACTTC. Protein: CASSPQGANYEQYF.